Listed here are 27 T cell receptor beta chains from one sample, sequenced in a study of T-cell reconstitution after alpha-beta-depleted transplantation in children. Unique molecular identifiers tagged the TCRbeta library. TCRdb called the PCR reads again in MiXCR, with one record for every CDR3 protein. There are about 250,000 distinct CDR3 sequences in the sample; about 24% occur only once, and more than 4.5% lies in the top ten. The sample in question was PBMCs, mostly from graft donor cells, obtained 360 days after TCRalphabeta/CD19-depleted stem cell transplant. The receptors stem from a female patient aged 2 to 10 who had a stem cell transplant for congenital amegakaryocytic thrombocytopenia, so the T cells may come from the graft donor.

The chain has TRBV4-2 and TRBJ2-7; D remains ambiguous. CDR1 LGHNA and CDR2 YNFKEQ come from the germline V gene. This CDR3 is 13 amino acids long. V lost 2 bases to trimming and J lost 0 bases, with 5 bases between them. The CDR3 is CASSQQYSYEQYF. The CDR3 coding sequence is TGTGCCAGCAGCCAACAGTACTCCTACGAGCAGTACTTC.

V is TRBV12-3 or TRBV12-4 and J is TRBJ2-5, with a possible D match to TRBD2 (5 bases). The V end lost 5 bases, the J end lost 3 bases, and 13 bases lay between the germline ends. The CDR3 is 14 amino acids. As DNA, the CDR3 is TGTGCCAGCAGTCAAGAGAGGGTTGAAGAGACCCAGTACTTC. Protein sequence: CASSQERVEETQYF.

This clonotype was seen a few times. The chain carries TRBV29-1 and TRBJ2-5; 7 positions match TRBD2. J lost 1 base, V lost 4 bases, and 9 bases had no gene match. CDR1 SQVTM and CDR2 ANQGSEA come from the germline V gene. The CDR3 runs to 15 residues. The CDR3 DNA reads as TGCAGCGTTGTCGTCCGCGGGGGTTTCCAAGAGACCCAGTACTTC. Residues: CSVVVRGGFQETQYF.

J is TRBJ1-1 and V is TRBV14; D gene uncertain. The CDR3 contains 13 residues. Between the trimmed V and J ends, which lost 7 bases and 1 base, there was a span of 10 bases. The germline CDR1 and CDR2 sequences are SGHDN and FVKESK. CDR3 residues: CASTSQANTEAFF. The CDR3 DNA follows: TGTGCCAGCACTAGTCAGGCGAACACTGAAGCTTTCTTT.

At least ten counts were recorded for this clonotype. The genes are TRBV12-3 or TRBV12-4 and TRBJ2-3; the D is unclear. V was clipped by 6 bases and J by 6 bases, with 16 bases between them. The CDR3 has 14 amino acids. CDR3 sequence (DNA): TGTGCCAGCAGCCACATGTCAACGGCGGATACGCAGTATTTT. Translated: CASSHMSTADTQYF.

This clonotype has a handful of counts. The CDR3 sequence is CSARRYFASGTLYNEQFF. The CDR3 DNA reads as TGCAGTGCTAGACGGTACTTTGCGAGCGGGACTCTCTACAATGAGCAGTTCTTC. The chain employs TRBV20-1 and TRBJ2-1; 7 bases are shared with TRBD2. CDR3 length: 18 amino acids. The germline gives CDR1 DFQATT, CDR2 SNEGSKA (reference sequence). Unmatched junction bases numbered 16, after V lost 2 bases and J lost 3 bases.

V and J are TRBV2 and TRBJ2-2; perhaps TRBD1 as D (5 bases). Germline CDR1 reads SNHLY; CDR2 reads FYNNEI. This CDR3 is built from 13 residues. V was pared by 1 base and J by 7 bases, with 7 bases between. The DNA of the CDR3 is TGTGCCAGCAGTGAAGAGGGGTACGGGGAGCTGTTTTTT. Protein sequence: CASSEEGYGELFF. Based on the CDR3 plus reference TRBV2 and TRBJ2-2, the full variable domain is EPEVTQTPSHQVTQMGQEVILRCVPISNHLYFYWYRQILGQKVEFLVSFYNNEISEKSEIFDDQFSVERPDGSNFTLKIRSTKLEDSAMYFCASSEEGYGELFFGEGSRLTVL.

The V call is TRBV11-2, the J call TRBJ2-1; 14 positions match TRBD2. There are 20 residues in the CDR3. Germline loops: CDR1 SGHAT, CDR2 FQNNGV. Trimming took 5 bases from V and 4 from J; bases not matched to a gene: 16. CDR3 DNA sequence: TGTGCCAGCAGCCCTCGACTAGCGGGAGGGCCGACGACACATTACAATGAGCAGTTCTTC. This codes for CASSPRLAGGPTTHYNEQFF.

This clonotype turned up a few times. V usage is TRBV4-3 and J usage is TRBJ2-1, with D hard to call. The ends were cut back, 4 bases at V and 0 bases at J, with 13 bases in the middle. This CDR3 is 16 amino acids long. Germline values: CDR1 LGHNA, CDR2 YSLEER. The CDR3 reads CASSLGFSSSYNEQFF. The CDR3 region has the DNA TGCGCCAGCAGCCTTGGTTTCAGTAGCTCCTACAATGAGCAGTTCTTC.

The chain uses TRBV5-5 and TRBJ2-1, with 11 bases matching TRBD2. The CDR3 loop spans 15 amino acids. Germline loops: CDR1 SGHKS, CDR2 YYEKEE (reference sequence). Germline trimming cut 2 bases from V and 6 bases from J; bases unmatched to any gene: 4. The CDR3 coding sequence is TGTGCCAGCAGCTTCAGGCTAGCGGGGGGCAATGAGCAGTTCTTC. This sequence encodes CASSFRLAGGNEQFF.

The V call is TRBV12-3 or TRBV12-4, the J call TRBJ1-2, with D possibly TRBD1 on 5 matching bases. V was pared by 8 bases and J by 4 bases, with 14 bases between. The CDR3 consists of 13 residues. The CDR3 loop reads CASRGDEGYGYTF. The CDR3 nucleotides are TGTGCCAGCCGGGGGGATGAGGGCTATGGCTACACCTTC.

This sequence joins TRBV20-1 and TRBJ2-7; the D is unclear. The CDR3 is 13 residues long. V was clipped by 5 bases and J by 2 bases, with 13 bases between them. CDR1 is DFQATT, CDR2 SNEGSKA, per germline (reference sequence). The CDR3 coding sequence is TGCAGTGCTCTACACCGGGCCACCTACGAGCAGTACTTC. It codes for CSALHRATYEQYF.

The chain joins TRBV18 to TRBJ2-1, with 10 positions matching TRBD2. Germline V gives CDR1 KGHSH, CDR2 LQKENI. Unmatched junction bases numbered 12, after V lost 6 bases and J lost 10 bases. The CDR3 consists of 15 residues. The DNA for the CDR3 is TGTGCCAGCTCCCTGGCGGCTAGCGGGAGCGGGGAGCAGTTCTTC. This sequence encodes CASSLAASGSGEQFF.

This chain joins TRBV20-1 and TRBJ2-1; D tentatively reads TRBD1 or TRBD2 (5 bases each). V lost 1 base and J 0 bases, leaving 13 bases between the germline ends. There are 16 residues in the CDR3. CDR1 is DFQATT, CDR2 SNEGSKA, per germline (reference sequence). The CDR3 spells CSARAPTGTSYNEQFF. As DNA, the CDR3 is TGCAGTGCTAGAGCCCCCACCGGGACCTCCTACAATGAGCAGTTCTTC.

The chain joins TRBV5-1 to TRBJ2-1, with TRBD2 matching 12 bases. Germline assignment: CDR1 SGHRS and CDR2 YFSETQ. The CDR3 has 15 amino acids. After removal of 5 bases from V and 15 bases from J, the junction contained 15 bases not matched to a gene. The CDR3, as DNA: TGCGCCAGCAGATACGCTAGCGGGAGGGCCGATTTGGCGTTCTTC. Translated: CASRYASGRADLAFF. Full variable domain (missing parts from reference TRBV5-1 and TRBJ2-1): KAGVTQTPRYLIKTRGQQVTLSCSPISGHRSVSWYQQTPGQGLQFLFEYFSETQRNKGNFPGRFSGRQFSNSRSEMNVSTLELGDSALYLCASRYASGRADLAFFGPGTRLTVL.

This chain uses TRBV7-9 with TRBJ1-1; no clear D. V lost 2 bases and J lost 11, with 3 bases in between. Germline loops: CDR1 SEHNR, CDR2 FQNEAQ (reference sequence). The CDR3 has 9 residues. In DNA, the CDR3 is TGTGCCAGCAGCTTAACGGCTTTCTTT. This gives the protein CASSLTAFF. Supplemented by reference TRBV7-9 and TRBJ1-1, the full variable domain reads DTGVSQNPRHKITKRGQNVTFRCDPISEHNRLYWYRQTLGQGPEFLTYFQNEAQLEKSRLLSDRFSAERPKGSFSTLEIQRTEQGDSAMYLCASSLTAFFGQGTRLTVV.

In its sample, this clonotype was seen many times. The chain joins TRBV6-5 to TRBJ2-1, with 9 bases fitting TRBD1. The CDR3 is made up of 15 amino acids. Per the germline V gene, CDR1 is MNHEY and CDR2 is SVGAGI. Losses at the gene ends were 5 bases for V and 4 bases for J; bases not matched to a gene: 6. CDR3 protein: CASSPTGGRYNEQFF. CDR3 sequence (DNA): TGTGCCAGCAGTCCTACAGGGGGCAGGTACAATGAGCAGTTCTTC.

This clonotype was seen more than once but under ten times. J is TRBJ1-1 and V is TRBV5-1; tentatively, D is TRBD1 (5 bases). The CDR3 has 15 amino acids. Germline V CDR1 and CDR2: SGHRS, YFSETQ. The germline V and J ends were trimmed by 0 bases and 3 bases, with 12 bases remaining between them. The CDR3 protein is CASSLDQGRDTEAFF. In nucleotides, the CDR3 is TGCGCCAGCAGCTTGGACCAGGGTCGGGACACTGAAGCTTTCTTT.

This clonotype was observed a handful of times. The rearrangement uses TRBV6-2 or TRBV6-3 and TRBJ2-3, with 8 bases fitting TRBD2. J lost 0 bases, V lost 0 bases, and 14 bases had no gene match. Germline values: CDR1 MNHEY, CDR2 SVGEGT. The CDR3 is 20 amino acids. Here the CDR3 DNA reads TGTGCCAGCAGTTACTCCGGGTTAGCGGGGTTTACCACTAGCACAGATACGCAGTATTTT. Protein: CASSYSGLAGFTTSTDTQYF.

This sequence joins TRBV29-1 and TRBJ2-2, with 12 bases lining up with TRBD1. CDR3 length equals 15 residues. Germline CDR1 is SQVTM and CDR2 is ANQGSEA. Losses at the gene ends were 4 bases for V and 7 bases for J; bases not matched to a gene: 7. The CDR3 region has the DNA TGCAGCGTTGGGCTCGGGACAGGGGGCTTCGGGGAGCTGTTTTTT. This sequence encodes CSVGLGTGGFGELFF.

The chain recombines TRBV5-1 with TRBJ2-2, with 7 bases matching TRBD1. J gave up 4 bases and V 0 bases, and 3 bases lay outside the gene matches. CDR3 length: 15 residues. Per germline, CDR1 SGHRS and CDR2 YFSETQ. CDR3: CASSLDRGPTGELFF. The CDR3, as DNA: TGCGCCAGCAGCTTGGACAGGGGACCCACCGGGGAGCTGTTTTTT.

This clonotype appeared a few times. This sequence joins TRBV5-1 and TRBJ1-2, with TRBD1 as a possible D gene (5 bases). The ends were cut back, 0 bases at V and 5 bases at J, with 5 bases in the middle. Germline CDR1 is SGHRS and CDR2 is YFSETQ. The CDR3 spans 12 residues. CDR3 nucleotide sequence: TGCGCCAGCAGCTTGGCAGGGTATGGCTACACCTTC. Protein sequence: CASSLAGYGYTF.

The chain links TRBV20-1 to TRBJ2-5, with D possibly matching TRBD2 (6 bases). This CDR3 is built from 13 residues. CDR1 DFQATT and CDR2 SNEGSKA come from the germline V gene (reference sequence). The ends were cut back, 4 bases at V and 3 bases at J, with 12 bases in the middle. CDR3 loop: CSAIPGDKETQYF. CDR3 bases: TGCAGTGCTATACCGGGAGATAAAGAGACCCAGTACTTC.

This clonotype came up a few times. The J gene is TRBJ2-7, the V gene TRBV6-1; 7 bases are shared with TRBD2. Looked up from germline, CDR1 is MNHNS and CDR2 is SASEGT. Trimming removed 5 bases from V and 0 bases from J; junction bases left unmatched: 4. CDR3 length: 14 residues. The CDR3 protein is CASSLAESSYEQYF. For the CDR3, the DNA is TGTGCCAGCAGTCTAGCGGAAAGCTCCTACGAGCAGTACTTC.

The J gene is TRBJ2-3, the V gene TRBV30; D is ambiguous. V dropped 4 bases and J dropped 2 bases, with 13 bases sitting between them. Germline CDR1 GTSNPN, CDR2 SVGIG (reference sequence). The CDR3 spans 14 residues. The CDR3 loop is CAWKGNAFTDTQYF. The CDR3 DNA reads TGTGCCTGGAAGGGCAACGCATTCACAGATACGCAGTATTTT.

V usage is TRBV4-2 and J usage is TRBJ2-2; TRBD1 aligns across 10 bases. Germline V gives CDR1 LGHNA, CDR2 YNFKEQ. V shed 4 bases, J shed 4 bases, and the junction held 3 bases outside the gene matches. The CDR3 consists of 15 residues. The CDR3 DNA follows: TGTGCCAGCAGCCCATGGACAGGGGGCACCGGGGAGCTGTTTTTT. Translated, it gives CASSPWTGGTGELFF.

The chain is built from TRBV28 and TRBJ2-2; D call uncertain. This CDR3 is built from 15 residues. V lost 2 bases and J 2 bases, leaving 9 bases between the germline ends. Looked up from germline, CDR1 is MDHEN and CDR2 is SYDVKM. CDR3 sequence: CASSLGQINTGELFF. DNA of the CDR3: TGTGCCAGCAGTTTAGGGCAGATTAACACCGGGGAGCTGTTTTTT.